This T cell receptor (beta chain) was sequenced during a study of blood T cell repertoires in COVID-19. Study-level information: Some COVID-19 samples were acute and others convalescent; all came from the United States, Italy and Spain. T cells, B-cell-depleted T cells, or PBMCs provided the cDNA or gDNA that served as material.

As handled by the study authors: For nucleated cells, counts were estimated from reference gene primer amplification. Clones were read by immunoSEQ multiplex PCR, and TCRdb kept only the in-frame ones, dropping some. From that table come the V and J calls and clone size; the DNA was used to work out D and trimming. This sample has some 43,000 clones, with over 80% found just once. CDR1 is ENHRY and CDR2 is SYGVKD in the germline V gene. Trimming removed 10 bases from V and 3 bases from J; junction bases left unmatched: 8. The CDR3 contains 13 residues. This chain uses TRBV10-3 with TRBJ2-7; 8 bases map to TRBD2. Material for sequencing was peripheral blood. The TCR originated in a human donor in a cohort sampled during active COVID-19. CDR3 sequence reads: CATRRGDSYEQYF. The CDR3 coding sequence is TGTGCCACCCGGCGGGGGGATAGCTACGAGCAGTACTTC.